Detailed here is one T cell receptor beta chain. This record belongs to a study of blood T cell repertoires in COVID-19. This CDR3 spans 18 amino acids. Germline V gene data show CDR1 as SGHRS and CDR2 as YFSETQ. J lost 4 bases, V lost 3 bases, and 15 bases had no gene match. The assay was immunoSEQ multiplex PCR, and TCRdb's table has in-frame clones only and misses some. The data hold roughly 60,000 clones, with roughly 90% observed a single time. The chain joins TRBV5-1 to TRBJ2-3; the match to TRBD1 covers 9 bases. This sequence originates from a human donor with acute or convalescent COVID-19. The donor label of this sample is uncertain. What was sequenced was peripheral blood. The CDR3 DNA reads as TGCGCCAGCAGCTCGTCCAGATCCGGGACAGGGTCGGCAGATACGCAGTATTTT. Its translation: CASSSSRSGTGSADTQYF.